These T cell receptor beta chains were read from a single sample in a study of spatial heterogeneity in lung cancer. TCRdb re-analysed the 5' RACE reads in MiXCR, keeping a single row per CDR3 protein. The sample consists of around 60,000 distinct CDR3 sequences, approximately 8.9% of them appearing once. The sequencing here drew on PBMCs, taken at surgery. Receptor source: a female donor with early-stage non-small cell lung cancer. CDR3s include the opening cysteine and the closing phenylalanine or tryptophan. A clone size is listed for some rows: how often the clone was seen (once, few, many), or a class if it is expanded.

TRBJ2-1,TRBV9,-,CASSPSGDSYNEQFF
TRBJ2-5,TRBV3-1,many,CASSHRLAGDPETQYF
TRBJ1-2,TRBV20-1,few,CSAYLTGGDYGYTF
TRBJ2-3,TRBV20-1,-,CSASSSDGTDTQYF
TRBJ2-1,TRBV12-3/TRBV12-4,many,CASTGTSYNEQFF
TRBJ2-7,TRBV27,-,CASSRLAEAYEQYF
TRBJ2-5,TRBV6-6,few,CASSYSTGGQETQYF
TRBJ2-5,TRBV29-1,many,CSVERLPGETQYF
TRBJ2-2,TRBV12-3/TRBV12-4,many,CASSLALNTGELFF
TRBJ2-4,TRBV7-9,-,CASSQDAGVGAKNIQYF
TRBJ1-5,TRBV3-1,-,CASSQDLRVNQPQHF
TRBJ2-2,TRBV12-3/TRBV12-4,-,CASINRPTGELFF
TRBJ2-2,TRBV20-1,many,CSARQGNGELFF
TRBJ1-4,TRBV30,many,CAWCRGMGTNEKLFF
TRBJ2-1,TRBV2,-,CASRIQGAGYNEQFF
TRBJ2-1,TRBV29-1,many,CSVRLAGPNEQFF
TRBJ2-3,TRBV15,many,CATSRDPTSTDTQYF
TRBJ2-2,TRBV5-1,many,CASSLLGPLSGELFF
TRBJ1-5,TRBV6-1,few,CASSEGPRQRPQHF
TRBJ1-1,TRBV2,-,CASSYSRKVNTEAFF
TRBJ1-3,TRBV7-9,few,CASSLVAAVGNTIYF
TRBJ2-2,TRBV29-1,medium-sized,CSVVGTGGPGELFF
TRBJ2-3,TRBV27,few,CASSIITSTDTQYF
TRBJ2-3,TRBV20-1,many,CSARDRLGTGRGTDTQYF
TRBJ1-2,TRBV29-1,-,CSVEGAHDYGYTF
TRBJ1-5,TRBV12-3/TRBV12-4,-,CASSLSGQPQHF
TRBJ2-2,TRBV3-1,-,CASSQAETGHTGELFF
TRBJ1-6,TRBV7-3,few,CASSLNWGNAPLHF
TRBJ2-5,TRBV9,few,CASSVAGGLETQYF
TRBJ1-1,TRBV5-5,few,CASSRGQYGAFF
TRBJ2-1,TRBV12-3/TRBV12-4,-,CASSLGSGAGNEQFF
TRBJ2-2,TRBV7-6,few,CASSFGQNTGELFF
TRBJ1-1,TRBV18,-,CASSLQTGTVNTEAFF
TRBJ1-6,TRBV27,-,CASSSWGNNSPLHF
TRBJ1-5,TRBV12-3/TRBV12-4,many,CASSGGDQPQHF
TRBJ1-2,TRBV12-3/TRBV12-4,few,CASSEGRPYGYTF
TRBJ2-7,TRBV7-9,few,CASSSHRDTLREQYF